This entry describes one T cell receptor (beta chain). Its antigen remains unknown. This sample stems from a study of T cell responses to AZD1222 COVID-19 vaccine. Whole-study results and caveats: In the spike-specific TCR repertoire, nearly half reportedly target unmutated variant regions.

This CDR3 spans 14 amino acids. CDR1 is KGHSH and CDR2 is LQKENI in the germline V gene. V lost 3 bases and J 1 base, leaving 9 bases between the germline ends. Measured with immunoSEQ multiplex PCR; TCRdb has only the in-frame clones, and not every one. The table lists some 120,000 clones, 85% to 95% of them singletons. The sequence was collected from an adult in good health. The specimen was peripheral blood, collected on day 0 of AZD1222 vaccination. The rearrangement links TRBV18 to TRBJ1-2; no firm D call. CDR3 nucleotides: TGTGCCAGCTCACCCCCGACGGATAACTATGGCTACACCTTC. This encodes CASSPPTDNYGYTF.